Following are 8 T cell receptor beta chains from one sample sequenced in a study of tumor and adjacent non-tumor tissue in lung cancer. A modified ARM-PCR protocol with three rounds of nested PCR amplified TCRbeta. MiXCR was run by TCRdb on the multiplex PCR reads, yielding one entry per CDR3 protein. The sample includes 47,000 or so distinct CDR3 sequences, under 75% of them seen just once. This sample's RNA came from whole unsorted tissue. Distant lung tissue was collected more than 3 cm away from the tumor edge. The sequenced material came from distant non-tumor lung tissue. The receptor source for this set is a woman aged 70 to 79 with non-small cell lung cancer.

About this clonotype itself: The junction departs from germline at one end; a sequencing error may be responsible. V is TRBV5-1 and J is TRBJ2-3; tentatively, D is TRBD2 (5 bases). The germline gives CDR1 SGHRS, CDR2 YFSETQ. The CDR3 is 14 amino acids. The CDR3 here is CVSGDLAGRDTQYF. The CDR3 nucleotides read TGCGTCAGCGGCGACCTAGCAGGAAGAGATACGCAGTATTTT.

A word on this clonotype: A read error may produce the germline difference seen at one junction end. The gene calls are TRBV12-3 or TRBV12-4 and TRBJ2-7; no clear D. CDR3 length equals 15 residues. The chain's CDR3 is CASSLGTVSSCEQYF. Here the CDR3 DNA reads TGTGCTAGCAGTTTAGGAACGGTAAGCTCCTGCGAGCAGTACTTC.

This clonotype was detected a few times. V usage is TRBV5-1 and J usage is TRBJ2-3; no reliable D call. The CDR3 is 15 amino acids. Germline V gene sequence: CDR1 SGHRS, CDR2 YFSETQ. The V gene lost 4 bases and the J gene lost 0 bases, with 12 bases spanning the gap. The CDR3 DNA sequence: TGCGCCAGCAGCCCTCTGGGGTCTAGCACAGATACGCAGTATTTT. Protein product: CASSPLGSSTDTQYF.

This clonotype was counted at least ten times. The chain links TRBV4-1 to TRBJ1-5, with 8 positions matching TRBD1. CDR1 is MGHRA, CDR2 YSYEKL, per germline. V was clipped by 2 bases and J by 6 bases; unmatched bases: 3. The CDR3 runs to 14 residues. The CDR3 region is CASSQKDRVQPQHF. The CDR3 DNA follows: TGCGCCAGCAGCCAAAAGGACAGGGTTCAGCCCCAGCATTTT.

This clonotype has at least ten counts. The V and J genes are TRBV13 and TRBJ1-1; maybe TRBD1 (5 bases). Trimming cost V 2 bases and J 9 bases, with 13 bases left between them. CDR3 length: 13 amino acids. The germline V gene has CDR1 PRHDT and CDR2 FYEKMQ (reference sequence). CDR3 protein: CASSLTAQGQAFF. CDR3 bases: TGTGCCAGCAGCTTAACCGCCCAGGGACAAGCTTTCTTT.

Notes on this clonotype: Germline is not matched at one junction end, which may reflect a read error. The chain is built from TRBV12-3 or TRBV12-4 and TRBJ2-3; 7 nucleotides align to TRBD2. The CDR3 has 16 amino acids. CDR3 DNA sequence: TGTACCAGCAGACCTACTAGCGTACTATCCACAGATACGCAGTATTTT. It codes for CTSRPTSVLSTDTQYF.

Note on this clonotype: The junction and the germline gene differ at one end; a read error may be behind it. The chain is built from TRBV18 and TRBJ1-4; D possibly corresponds to TRBD1 (6 bases). Germline V lookup: CDR1 KGHSH, CDR2 LQKENI. The CDR3 is 17 amino acids. The CDR3 region is CVSSPTGGGSANEKQFF. The CDR3, as DNA: TGTGTCAGCTCACCGACCGGGGGCGGTTCAGCTAATGAAAAACAGTTTTTT. Supplemented by reference TRBV18 and TRBJ1-4, the full variable domain reads NAGVMQNPRHLVRRRGQEARLRCSPMKGHSHVYWYRQLPEEGLKFMVYLQKENIIDESGMPKERFSAEFPKEGPSILRIQQVVRGDSAAYFCVSSPTGGGSANEKQFFGSGTQLSVL.

The gene calls are TRBV11-1 and TRBJ2-1; D is unclear. CDR1 SGHAT and CDR2 FQDESV come from the germline V gene (reference sequence). This CDR3 is 14 amino acids long. Trimming took off 8 bases at V and 5 bases at J, with 16 bases between the two ends. Here the CDR3 reads CASPPGRSHNEQFF. CDR3 DNA sequence: TGTGCCAGCCCCCCCGGGCGGTCCCACAATGAGCAGTTCTTC.